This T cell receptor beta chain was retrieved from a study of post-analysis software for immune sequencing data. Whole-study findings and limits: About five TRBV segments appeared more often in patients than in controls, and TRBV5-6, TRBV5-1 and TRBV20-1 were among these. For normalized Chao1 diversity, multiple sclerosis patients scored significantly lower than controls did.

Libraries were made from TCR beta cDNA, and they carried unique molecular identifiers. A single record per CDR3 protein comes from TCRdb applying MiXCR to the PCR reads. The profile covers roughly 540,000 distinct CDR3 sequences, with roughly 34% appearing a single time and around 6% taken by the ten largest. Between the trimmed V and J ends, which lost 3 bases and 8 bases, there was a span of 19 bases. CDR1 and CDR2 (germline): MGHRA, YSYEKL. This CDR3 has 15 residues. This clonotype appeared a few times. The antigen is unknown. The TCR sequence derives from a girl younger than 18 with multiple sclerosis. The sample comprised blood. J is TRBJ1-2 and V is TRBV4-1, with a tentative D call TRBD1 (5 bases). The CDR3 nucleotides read TGCGCCAGCAGCCAGCCATCCGGGAGGGGCGGCGGCTACACCTTC. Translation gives CASSQPSGRGGGYTF.